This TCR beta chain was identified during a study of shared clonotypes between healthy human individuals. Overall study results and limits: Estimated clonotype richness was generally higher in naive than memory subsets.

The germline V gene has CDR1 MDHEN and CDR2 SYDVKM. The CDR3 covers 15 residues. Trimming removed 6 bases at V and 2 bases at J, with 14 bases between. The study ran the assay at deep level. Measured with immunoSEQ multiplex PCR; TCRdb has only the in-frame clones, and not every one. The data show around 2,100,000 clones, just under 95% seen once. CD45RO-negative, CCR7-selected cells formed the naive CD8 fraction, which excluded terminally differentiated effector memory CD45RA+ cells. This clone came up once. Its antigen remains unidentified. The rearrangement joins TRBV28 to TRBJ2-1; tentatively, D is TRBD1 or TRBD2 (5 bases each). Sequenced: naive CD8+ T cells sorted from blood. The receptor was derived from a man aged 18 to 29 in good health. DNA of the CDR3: TGTGCCAGCAGGGCCGGGGACCTAACCTACAATGAGCAGTTCTTC. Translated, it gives CASRAGDLTYNEQFF.